Below, 2 T cell receptor beta chains from the same sample are listed, as sequenced in a study of vaccination and CD4 T cells after COVID-19. Regarding treatment: roughly 11-day PBMC culture with coronavirus spike peptide pools or control peptides (ViraFEST assay). Antigens of these TCRs are unknown. The Oncomine TCR Beta short-read assay was applied to DNA of cultured CD4+ T cells. TCRdb passed the PCR reads through MiXCR, listing each CDR3 protein once. Of some 18,000 distinct CDR3 sequences listed, about 61% were seen once; the top ten hold 10%. Source material: CD4+ T cells from blood, cultured in vitro. Every receptor here comes from a human donor who had recovered from COVID-19.

J is TRBJ1-5 and V is TRBV7-8; D may be TRBD1 (6 bases). In germline, CDR1 is SGHVS, CDR2 FQNEAQ. The CDR3 extends over 15 amino acids. The V end was cut by 5 bases, the J end by 2 bases, with 13 bases between. Here the CDR3 reads CASSPLQGGNQPQHF. CDR3 sequence (DNA): TGTGCCAGCAGCCCCCTACAGGGTGGCAATCAGCCCCAGCATTTT.

V usage is TRBV20-1 and J usage is TRBJ2-1; possibly TRBD2 for D (6 bases). Germline CDR1 and CDR2: DFQATT and SNEGSKA (reference sequence). V lost 3 bases and J lost 3, with 9 bases in between. The CDR3 is 13 residues long. The CDR3 sequence: CSASAGSYNEQFF. The CDR3 DNA sequence: TGCAGTGCTAGTGCGGGAAGCTACAATGAGCAGTTCTTC.